A few counts support the clone carrying this T cell receptor (beta chain). The antigen remains unidentified. The CDR3 consists of 11 residues. Germline CDR1 is MGHRA and CDR2 is YSYEKL. Trimming stripped 0 bases from V and 12 bases from J, with 6 bases between. The data derive from a study of shared clonotypes between healthy human individuals. Cells designated naive CD8 were CD45RO-negative and were positively selected for CCR7, with terminally differentiated effector memory CD45RA+ cells excluded. The study's findings and limits: Naive subsets generally had larger estimated richness than memory subsets.

The authors loaded 200 ng DNA, 25,000 to 30,000 T cell genomes, into sorted-subset replicate PCRs. Clones were sequenced by immunoSEQ multiplex PCR, and TCRdb holds only the in-frame ones, with some missing. The sample has hundreds of thousands of clones, about 95% seen once. The source is a woman aged 25-40 years in good health. This rearrangement joins TRBV4-1 to TRBJ2-1; TRBD2 is a possible D gene (6 bases). The sequencing sample was made of naive CD8+ T cells sorted from blood. The CDR3 protein is CASSQEGGQFF. CDR3 in DNA: TGCGCCAGCAGCCAAGAGGGGGGGCAGTTCTTC.